These 23 T cell receptor beta chains were sequenced from one sample in a study of blood T cell repertoires in COVID-19. The table came from immunoSEQ multiplex PCR; TCRdb's copy has only in-frame clones and leaves some out. The sample lists about 220,000 clones, more than 65% occurring once. Sequencing was carried out using peripheral blood. Receptor source: a woman between 25 and 40 years old who had recovered from COVID-19.

The rearrangement uses TRBV18 and TRBJ2-2; a weak D match, TRBD2 (5 bases). V dropped 6 bases and J dropped 0 bases, with 14 bases sitting between them. CDR3 length: 16 amino acids. Germline V gene data show CDR1 as KGHSH and CDR2 as LQKENI. The CDR3 DNA sequence: TGTGCCAGCTCCCAATCCCGGACTTCGAACACCGGGGAGCTGTTTTTT. It codes for CASSQSRTSNTGELFF.

The chain couples TRBV28 to TRBJ1-1; D unclear. Germline loops: CDR1 MDHEN, CDR2 SYDVKM. This CDR3 is built from 14 residues. V lost 2 bases, J lost 0 bases, and 7 bases lay in between. The CDR3 DNA reads as TGTGCCAGCAGTTTACTATCATTGAACACTGAAGCTTTCTTT. This codes for CASSLLSLNTEAFF. The whole variable domain, filled in from reference TRBV28 and TRBJ1-1, reads DVKVTQSSRYLVKRTGEKVFLECVQDMDHENMFWYRQDPGLGLRLIYFSYDVKMKEKGDIPEGYSVSREKKERFSLILESASTNQTSMYLCASSLLSLNTEAFFGQGTRLTVV.

The V gene is TRBV6-1, the J gene TRBJ2-5; perhaps TRBD2 as D (5 bases). V dropped 4 bases and J dropped 1 base, with 7 bases sitting between them. Germline assignment: CDR1 MNHNS and CDR2 SASEGT. CDR3 length: 13 amino acids. The CDR3 region is CASSGAAQETQYF. The CDR3 DNA sequence: TGTGCCAGCAGTGGAGCGGCCCAAGAGACCCAGTACTTC.

The chain recombines TRBV6-5 with TRBJ2-5; 8 bases align to TRBD2. CDR3 length: 14 amino acids. Trimming cost V 5 bases and J 0 bases; bases outside gene matches: 2. Germline CDR1 and CDR2: MNHEY and SVGAGI. CDR3 DNA sequence: TGTGCCAGCAGTCCACTAGCGGACCAAGAGACCCAGTACTTC. This encodes CASSPLADQETQYF.

This chain joins TRBV20-1 and TRBJ2-1; 15 bases agree with TRBD2. J lost 1 base, V lost 3 bases, and 7 bases had no gene match. This CDR3 is built from 18 residues. Germline lookup yields CDR1 DFQATT and CDR2 SNEGSKA (reference sequence). DNA for the CDR3: TGCAGTGCTAGTCACGGACTAGCGGGAGGGAGGTCCTACAATGAGCAGTTCTTC. Encoded protein: CSASHGLAGGRSYNEQFF.

The gene calls are TRBV12-3 or TRBV12-4 and TRBJ1-5, with D unresolved. Trimming cost V 4 bases and J 9 bases, with 13 bases left between them. The CDR3 is 13 residues long. CDR3 DNA: TGTGCCAGCAGTTCCCCCGGAGGTCGGCCCCAGCATTTT. Protein product: CASSSPGGRPQHF.

The chain links TRBV30 to TRBJ2-2; 10 nucleotides agree with TRBD2. The CDR3 covers 18 residues. The germline V gene encodes CDR1 GTSNPN and CDR2 SVGIG (reference sequence). Unmatched junction bases numbered 10, after V lost 2 bases and J lost 1 base. Written as DNA, the CDR3 is TGTGCCTGGAGTCCTCAGGGTAGCGGGAGGAGGAACACCGGGGAGCTGTTTTTT. Protein product: CAWSPQGSGRRNTGELFF.

This chain uses TRBV11-3 with TRBJ1-2; 7 positions match TRBD1. Germline CDR1 reads SGHNT; CDR2 reads YENEEA. Trimming cost V 1 base and J 7 bases; bases outside gene matches: 12. This CDR3 contains 16 residues. CDR3 in amino acids: CASSLGGMTGLFGYTF. CDR3 DNA sequence: TGTGCCAGCAGCTTAGGGGGGATGACAGGGCTATTTGGCTACACCTTC.

Only one count was recorded for this clone. The rearrangement uses TRBV6-5 and TRBJ1-6; D might be TRBD1 (5 bases). Trimming removed 8 bases from V and 9 bases from J, with 17 bases in between. The CDR3 extends over 14 amino acids. The germline CDR1 and CDR2 sequences are MNHEY and SVGAGI. In DNA, the CDR3 is TGTGCCAGCGGCCTGGGGGGGAATAGTTCACCCCTCCACTTT. This codes for CASGLGGNSSPLHF.

This chain uses TRBV11-1 with TRBJ1-6, with a tentative D call TRBD1 (6 bases). V lost 1 base and J 7 bases, leaving 8 bases between the germline ends. The CDR3 runs 14 residues. Germline-derived CDR1 and CDR2 are SGHAT and FQDESV (reference sequence). CDR3 region: CASSLGQANSPLHF. CDR3 bases: TGTGCCAGCAGCTTAGGACAGGCGAATTCACCCCTCCACTTT.

This clone was picked up a small number of times. V and J are TRBV6-4 and TRBJ2-3, with a tentative D call TRBD2 (6 bases). Germline assignment: CDR1 MRHNA and CDR2 SNTAGT. The CDR3 has 15 amino acids. Trimming shortened V by 2 bases and J by 2 bases, and 11 bases separated the two germline ends. CDR3 protein: CASSDRPSVTDTQYF. The CDR3 DNA reads TGTGCCAGCAGTGACCGACCTAGCGTCACAGATACGCAGTATTTT.

The chain uses TRBV18 and TRBJ2-5; maybe TRBD1 (5 bases). The CDR3 runs to 14 residues. Germline V gene lookup returns CDR1 KGHSH and CDR2 LQKENI. V was pared by 3 bases and J by 2 bases, with 10 bases between. CDR3 sequence (DNA): TGTGCCAGCTCACCGTCCCGGACACAAGAGACCCAGTACTTC. Encoded protein: CASSPSRTQETQYF.

There are a few counts of this clone. The CDR3 reads CASRPLLTASTDTQYF. The CDR3 region has the DNA TGTGCCAGCAGGCCCCTCCTAACCGCTAGCACAGATACGCAGTATTTT. J is TRBJ2-3 and V is TRBV27; D remains ambiguous. Germline V CDR1 and CDR2: MNHEY, SMNVEV (reference sequence). The CDR3 spans 16 residues. Trimming shortened V by 6 bases and J by 0 bases, and 16 bases separated the two germline ends.

This chain joins TRBV10-3 and TRBJ1-1, with TRBD1 matching over 10 bases. The CDR3 runs to 16 residues. After removal of 5 bases from V and 5 bases from J, the junction contained 11 bases not matched to a gene. Germline values: CDR1 ENHRY, CDR2 SYGVKD. The DNA of the CDR3 is TGTGCCATCAGTCCGGGACAGGGGCCCCGCGGGACTGAAGCTTTCTTT. Translating it yields CAISPGQGPRGTEAFF.

This chain links TRBV27 with TRBJ1-5; the D is unclear. With 2 bases removed from V and 0 bases from J, the gap between germline ends came to 17 bases. The germline CDR1 and CDR2 sequences are MNHEY and SMNVEV (reference sequence). CDR3 length: 18 residues. The CDR3 here is CASSLNFPVRYSNQPQHF. In DNA, the CDR3 is TGTGCCAGCAGTTTAAACTTTCCTGTACGTTATAGCAATCAGCCCCAGCATTTT.

The rearrangement uses TRBV7-3 and TRBJ2-3, with 9 nucleotides matching TRBD2. V lost 5 bases and J lost 6; bases outside the gene matches: 3. Germline V lookup: CDR1 SGHTA, CDR2 FQGTGA. This CDR3 comprises 13 residues. The CDR3 DNA is TGTGCCAGCAGCATAGCGGGAGTGGATACGCAGTATTTT. As protein: CASSIAGVDTQYF.

This chain connects TRBV3-1 (or the pseudogene TRBV3-2) to TRBJ1-6; D ambiguous. CDR1 and CDR2 (germline): LGHDT, YNNKEL (reference sequence). The CDR3 is 14 amino acids. The germline V and J ends were trimmed by 6 bases and 7 bases, with 13 bases remaining between them. DNA of the CDR3: TGTGCCAGCAGAGATTCCCGAGGGAATTCACCCCTCCACTTT. Translation: CASRDSRGNSPLHF.

The chain links TRBV18 to TRBJ2-1, with TRBD2 matching over 8 bases. The CDR3 runs 14 residues. CDR1 is KGHSH and CDR2 is LQKENI in the germline V gene. J gave up 9 bases and V 2 bases, and 6 bases lay outside the gene matches. Here the CDR3 reads CASSPTSGTGEQFF. CDR3 coding DNA: TGTGCCAGCTCACCAACTAGCGGCACGGGTGAGCAGTTCTTC.

This clone was seen just once. The V gene is TRBV28, the J gene TRBJ1-5, with D maybe TRBD1 (5 bases). This CDR3 region has 14 residues. Trimming pared 8 bases from V and 0 bases from J, leaving 11 bases between. Looked up from germline, CDR1 is MDHEN and CDR2 is SYDVKM. CDR3 residues: CASAGHFSNQPQHF. The CDR3 nucleotides are TGTGCCAGCGCTGGACACTTTAGCAATCAGCCCCAGCATTTT.

This sequence joins TRBV5-6 and TRBJ2-3; 8 bases line up with TRBD2. This CDR3 has 18 amino acids. V shed 4 bases and J 1 base; nucleotides not matched to a gene: 14. Germline assignment: CDR1 SGHDT and CDR2 YYEEEE. In DNA, the CDR3 is TGTGCCAGCAGCAAGCCGGGACTAGGGTTCCTCGGCACAGATACGCAGTATTTT. The encoded protein is CASSKPGLGFLGTDTQYF.

V is TRBV11-2 and J is TRBJ2-7, with D tentatively TRBD1 (6 bases). This CDR3 region has 14 residues. V gave up 5 bases and J gave up 2 bases, with 13 bases separating them. The V gene's germline CDR1 is SGHAT and CDR2 FQNNGV. CDR3 region: CASSLTGTTYEQYF. The CDR3 DNA sequence: TGTGCCAGCAGCCTCACCGGGACAACCTACGAGCAGTACTTC. Using reference TRBV11-2 and TRBJ2-7 for the parts outside the CDR3, the full variable domain is EAGVAQSPRYKIIEKRQSVAFWCNPISGHATLYWYQQILGQGPKLLIQFQNNGVVDDSQLPKDRFSAERLKGVDSTLKIQPAKLEDSAVYLCASSLTGTTYEQYFGPGTRLTVT.

V usage is TRBV28 and J usage is TRBJ2-1, with TRBD2 identical over 8 bases. The V gene end was trimmed by 5 bases and the J gene end by 4 bases; junction bases not matched to a gene: 10. Germline CDR1 and CDR2: MDHEN and SYDVKM. This CDR3 comprises 16 residues. The CDR3 DNA follows: TGTGCCAGCAGTCTTATTAGCGGGGACTCGTACAATGAGCAGTTCTTC. It encodes CASSLISGDSYNEQFF.

The sample holds a few counts of this clone. The chain links TRBV29-1 to TRBJ2-7; the D gene is possibly TRBD1 (6 bases). V was trimmed by 5 bases and J by 4 bases, leaving 12 bases between them. This CDR3 is built from 12 residues. Per the germline V gene, CDR1 is SQVTM and CDR2 is ANQGSEA. The CDR3 nucleotides read TGCAGCGTTTCACAGGGTAAATACGAGCAGTACTTC. Amino acid sequence: CSVSQGKYEQYF.